Listed below are T cell receptor beta chains from one sample, sequenced in a study of T cells in Graves' hyperthyroidism and ophthalmopathy. TCRdb fed the multiplex PCR reads into MiXCR, producing one record per CDR3 protein. The table records roughly 93,000 distinct CDR3 sequences, around 42% of them present only once. The sequenced sample was peripheral blood or thyroid tissue (not recorded which). All receptors derive from a woman aged 25 to 39 with Graves' hyperthyroidism. Each CDR3 is given with its conserved first and last residue. D genes are given only for firm matches. Clone size is shown for a subset of rows, as once, few, many or a class of expanded clone.

CASSLPVVGAYGYTF TGTGCCAGCAGTTTACCGGTCGTGGGGGCGTATGGCTACACCTTC - TRBJ1-2 TRBV28 many
CASKMFGVMSYNSPLHF TGTGCCAGCAAAATGTTCGGTGTTATGTCCTATAATTCACCCCTCCACTTT - TRBJ1-6 TRBV27 few
CATSDATSGIGTQYF TGTGCCACCAGTGATGCTACTAGCGGGATCGGTACCCAGTACTTC TRBD2 TRBJ2-5 TRBV24-1 -
CASSNTGGTEAFF TGTGCCAGCAGCAACACAGGGGGTACTGAAGCTTTCTTT TRBD1 TRBJ1-1 TRBV7-8 -
CASSSPRTSGRLYEQYF TGTGCCAGCAGCTCCCCACGGACTAGCGGGAGACTATACGAGCAGTACTTC TRBD2 TRBJ2-7 TRBV7-2 -
CSARPSGAYEQYF TGCAGTGCTAGACCTAGCGGGGCCTACGAGCAGTACTTC TRBD2 TRBJ2-7 TRBV20-1 -
CASSTRGTETQYF TGTGCCAGTAGTACCAGGGGTACAGAGACCCAGTACTTC - TRBJ2-5 TRBV19 medium-sized
CASSLSENTDTQYF TGTGCCAGCAGTTTATCAGAGAACACAGATACGCAGTATTTT - TRBJ2-3 TRBV12-3/TRBV12-4 -
CARSLGQGSAQPQHF TGTGCCAGAAGCTTGGGACAGGGGAGCGCTCAGCCCCAGCATTTT TRBD1 TRBJ1-5 TRBV9 -
CASSLALAGPTNTGELFF TGTGCCAGCAGCTTAGCACTAGCGGGTCCCACGAACACCGGGGAGCTGTTTTTT TRBD2 TRBJ2-2 TRBV7-2 -
CSAGQGVDYGYTF TGCAGCGCCGGACAGGGGGTCGACTATGGCTACACCTTC TRBD1 TRBJ1-2 TRBV29-1 -
CSAEAGGDSYEQYF TGCAGTGCAGAAGCGGGAGGGGACTCCTACGAGCAGTACTTC TRBD2 TRBJ2-7 TRBV20-1 once
CASSHSGGAVTEAFF TGTGCCAGCAGCCATTCAGGGGGGGCGGTGACTGAAGCTTTCTTT TRBD1 TRBJ1-1 TRBV5-5 -
CATSRALGRGETQYF TGTGCCACCAGCAGGGCCCTGGGGAGGGGAGAGACCCAGTACTTC TRBD2 TRBJ2-5 TRBV15 -
CASSQVTDTQYF TGCGCCAGCAGCCAGGTCACAGATACGCAGTATTTT - TRBJ2-3 TRBV4-1 many
CASSPGLNSYEQYF TGTGCCAGCAGCCCGGGACTGAACTCCTACGAGCAGTACTTC - TRBJ2-7 TRBV28 many
CASSLRGDNGCTF TGTGCCAGCAGCTTGAGGGGAGACAATGGCTGCACCTTC - TRBJ1-2 TRBV7-9 -
CASSLTSGALWDTQYF TGCGCCAGCAGCCTGACCTCAGGGGCCCTGTGGGATACGCAGTATTTT - TRBJ2-3 TRBV5-1 few
CASSYSGRVSSPPHF TGTGCCAGCAGTTACTCGGGCAGGGTGAGTTCACCCCCCCACTTT - TRBJ1-6 TRBV6-5 -
CASSYTGTPNQPQHF TGTGCCAGCAGTTACACAGGGACTCCCAATCAGCCCCAGCATTTT - TRBJ1-5 TRBV7-2 many
CSALPLGFPTEAFF TGCAGTGCCCTACCCCTCGGGTTTCCAACTGAAGCTTTCTTT - TRBJ1-1 TRBV20-1 many
CASSPIGQLFNSPLHF TGTGCCAGCAGCCCCATTGGACAGCTTTTTAATTCACCCCTCCACTTT - TRBJ1-6 TRBV7-2 many
CASSLSGRGFGSPLHF TGTGCCAGCAGCCTATCCGGCCGGGGATTCGGTTCACCCCTCCACTTT - TRBJ1-6 TRBV7-9 many
CASSLGGSSDTQYF TGTGCCAGCAGCTTAGGCGGGAGTAGCGATACGCAGTATTTT TRBD2 TRBJ2-3 TRBV7-9 many
CASILSGSGQETQYF TGTGCCAGCATCTTAAGCGGGAGTGGTCAAGAGACCCAGTACTTC TRBD2 TRBJ2-5 TRBV11-2 -
CASILRGAGDQPQHF TGTGCCAGCATCCTAAGGGGGGCAGGGGATCAGCCCCAGCATTTT - TRBJ1-5 TRBV28 few
CASSTGGGNSPLHF TGTGCCAGCAGCACCGGGGGAGGAAATTCACCCCTCCACTTT - TRBJ1-6 TRBV13 many
CASSLHQDSHGYTF TGTGCCAGCAGCTTGCATCAGGACTCCCATGGCTACACCTTC - TRBJ1-2 TRBV7-2 -
CASSPWTSGTGTQYF TGTGCCAGCAGCCCTTGGACTAGCGGGACAGGTACGCAGTATTTT TRBD2 TRBJ2-3 TRBV9 many
CASKRTSGNTGELFF TGTGCCAGCAAAAGGACTAGCGGGAACACCGGGGAGCTGTTTTTT TRBD2 TRBJ2-2 TRBV2 many
CASSNPGGEAEAFF TGTGCCAGCAGTAACCCAGGGGGCGAGGCTGAAGCTTTCTTT TRBD1 TRBJ1-1 TRBV12-3/TRBV12-4 many
CSARLTGRYNSPLHF TGCAGTGCTAGATTAACAGGCCGCTATAATTCACCCCTCCACTTT - TRBJ1-6 TRBV20-1 many
CASSLPRSEAFF TGTGCCAGCAGCTTACCTCGATCCGAAGCTTTCTTT - TRBJ1-1 TRBV7-9 many
CASSWTAATEQYF TGTGCCAGCAGCTGGACAGCGGCTACCGAGCAGTACTTC - TRBJ2-7 TRBV5-5 -
CSVLAEHYEQYF TGCAGCGTCCTAGCGGAGCACTACGAGCAGTACTTC TRBD2 TRBJ2-7 TRBV29-1 -